The text below deals with one T cell receptor (beta chain). Deletions cut 3 bases from V and 4 bases from J, with 16 bases between. Germline CDR1 and CDR2: SGHRS and YFSETQ. This CDR3 has 15 residues. This record comes from a study of PD-1 blockade in classical Hodgkin lymphoma. Some clones are missing from TCRdb's copy, which holds only in-frame ones; the method was immunoSEQ multiplex PCR. The table records approximately 31,000 clones, about 86% of them present only once. Time point reported: cycle 4 day 1 (C4D1), after 5 to 7 weeks of nivolumab. Following autologous stem cell transplantation, relapse occurred in every patient, and exposure to brentuximab vedotin varied. Thawed PBMCs yielded CD4+ T cells through magnetic negative selection.

Source: CD4+ T cells from blood, taken before the fourth cycle of nivolumab. The genes are TRBV5-1 and TRBJ2-5; D possibly corresponds to TRBD2 (6 bases). This clonotype was obtained from a human donor with classical Hodgkin lymphoma. CDR3 protein: CASSSDLGGSETQYF. As DNA, the CDR3 is TGCGCCAGCAGCTCTGATCTCGGGGGATCAGAGACCCAGTACTTC.